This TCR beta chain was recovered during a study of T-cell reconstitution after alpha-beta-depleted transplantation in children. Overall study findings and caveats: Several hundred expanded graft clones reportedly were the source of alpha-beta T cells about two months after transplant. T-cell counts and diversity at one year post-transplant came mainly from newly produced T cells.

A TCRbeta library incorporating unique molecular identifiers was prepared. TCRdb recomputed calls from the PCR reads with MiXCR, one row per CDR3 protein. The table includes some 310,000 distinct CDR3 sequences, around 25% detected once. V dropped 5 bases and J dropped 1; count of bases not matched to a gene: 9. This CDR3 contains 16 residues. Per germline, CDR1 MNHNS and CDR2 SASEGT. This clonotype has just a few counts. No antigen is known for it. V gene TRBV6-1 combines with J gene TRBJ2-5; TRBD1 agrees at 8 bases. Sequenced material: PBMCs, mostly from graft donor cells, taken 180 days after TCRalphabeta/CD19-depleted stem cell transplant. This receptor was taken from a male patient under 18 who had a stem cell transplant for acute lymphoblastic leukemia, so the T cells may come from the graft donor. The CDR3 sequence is CASSRGTGVLQETQYF. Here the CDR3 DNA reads TGTGCCAGCAGTCGTGGGACAGGCGTTCTCCAAGAGACCCAGTACTTC.